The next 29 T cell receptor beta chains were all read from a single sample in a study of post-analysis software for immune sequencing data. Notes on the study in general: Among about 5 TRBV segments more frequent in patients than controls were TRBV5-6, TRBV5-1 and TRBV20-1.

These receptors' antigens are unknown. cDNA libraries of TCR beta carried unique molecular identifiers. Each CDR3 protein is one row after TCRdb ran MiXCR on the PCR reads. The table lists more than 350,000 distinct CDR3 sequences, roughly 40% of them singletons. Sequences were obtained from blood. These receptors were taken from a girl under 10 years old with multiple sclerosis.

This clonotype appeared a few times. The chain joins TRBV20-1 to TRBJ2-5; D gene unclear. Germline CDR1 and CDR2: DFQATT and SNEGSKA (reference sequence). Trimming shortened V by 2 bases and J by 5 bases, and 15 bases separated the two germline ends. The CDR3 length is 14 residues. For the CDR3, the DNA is TGCAGTGCTAGAAAAGAGAGCAGTCGGGAGACCCAGTACTTC. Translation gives CSARKESSRETQYF.

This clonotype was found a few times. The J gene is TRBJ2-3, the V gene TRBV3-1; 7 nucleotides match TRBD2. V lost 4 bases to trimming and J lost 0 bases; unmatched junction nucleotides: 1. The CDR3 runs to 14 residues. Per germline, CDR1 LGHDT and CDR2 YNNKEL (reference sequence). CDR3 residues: CASSRSGSTDTQYF. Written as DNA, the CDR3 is TGTGCCAGCAGCCGTAGCGGGAGCACAGATACGCAGTATTTT.

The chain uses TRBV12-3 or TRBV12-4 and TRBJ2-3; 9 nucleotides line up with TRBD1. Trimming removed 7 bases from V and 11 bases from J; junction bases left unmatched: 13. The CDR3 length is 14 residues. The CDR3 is CASTWGQGADVQYF. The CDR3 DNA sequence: TGTGCCAGCACCTGGGGACAGGGAGCAGATGTGCAGTATTTT.

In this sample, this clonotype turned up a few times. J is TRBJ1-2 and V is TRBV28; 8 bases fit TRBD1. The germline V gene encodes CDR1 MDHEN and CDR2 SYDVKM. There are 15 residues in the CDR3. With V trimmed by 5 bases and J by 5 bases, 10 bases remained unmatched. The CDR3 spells CASSTRTGQGYGYTF. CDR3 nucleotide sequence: TGTGCCAGCAGTACTCGGACAGGGCAGGGTTATGGCTACACCTTC.

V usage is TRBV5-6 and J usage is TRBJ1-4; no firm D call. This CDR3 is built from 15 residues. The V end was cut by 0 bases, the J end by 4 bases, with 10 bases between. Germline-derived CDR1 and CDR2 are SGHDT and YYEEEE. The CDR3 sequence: CASSLEQAINEKLFF. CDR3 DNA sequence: TGTGCCAGCAGCTTGGAGCAGGCCATTAATGAAAAACTGTTTTTT.

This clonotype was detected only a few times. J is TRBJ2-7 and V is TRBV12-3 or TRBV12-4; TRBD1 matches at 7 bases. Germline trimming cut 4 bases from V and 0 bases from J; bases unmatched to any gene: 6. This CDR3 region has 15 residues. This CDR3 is CASSSGTAFSYEQYF. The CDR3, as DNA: TGTGCCAGCAGTTCTGGGACAGCTTTCTCCTACGAGCAGTACTTC.

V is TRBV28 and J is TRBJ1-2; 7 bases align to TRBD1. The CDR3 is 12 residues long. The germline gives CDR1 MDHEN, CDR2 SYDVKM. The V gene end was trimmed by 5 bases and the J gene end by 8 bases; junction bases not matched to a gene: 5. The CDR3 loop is CASSMTGKGYTF. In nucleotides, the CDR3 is TGTGCCAGCAGTATGACAGGGAAAGGCTACACCTTC.

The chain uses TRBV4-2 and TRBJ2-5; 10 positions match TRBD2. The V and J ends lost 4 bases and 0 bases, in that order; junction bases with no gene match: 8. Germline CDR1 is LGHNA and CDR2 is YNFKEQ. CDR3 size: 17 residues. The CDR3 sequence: CASSLGVLAGNQETQYF. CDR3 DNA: TGTGCCAGCAGCCTGGGAGTACTAGCGGGGAACCAAGAGACCCAGTACTTC.

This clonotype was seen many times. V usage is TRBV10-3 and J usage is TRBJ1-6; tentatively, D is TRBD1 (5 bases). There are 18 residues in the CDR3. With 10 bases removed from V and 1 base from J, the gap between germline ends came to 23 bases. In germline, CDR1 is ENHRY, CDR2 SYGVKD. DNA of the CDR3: TGTGCCACCCGCGGATCGCAGGGTTCGTCTTCCTATAATTCACCCCTCCACTTT. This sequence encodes CATRGSQGSSSYNSPLHF.

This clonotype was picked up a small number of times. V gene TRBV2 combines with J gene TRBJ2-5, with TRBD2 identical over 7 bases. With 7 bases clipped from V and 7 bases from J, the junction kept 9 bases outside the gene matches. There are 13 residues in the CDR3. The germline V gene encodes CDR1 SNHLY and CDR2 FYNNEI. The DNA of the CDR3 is TGTGCCAGCAACGGGGGGACCCCTTGGACCCAGTACTTC. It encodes CASNGGTPWTQYF.

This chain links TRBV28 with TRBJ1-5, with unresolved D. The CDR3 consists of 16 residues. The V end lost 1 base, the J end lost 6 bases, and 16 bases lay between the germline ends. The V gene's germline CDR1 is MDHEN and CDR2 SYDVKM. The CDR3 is CASSLYPVTTLQPQHF. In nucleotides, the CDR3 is TGTGCCAGCAGTTTATACCCAGTAACTACTCTTCAGCCCCAGCATTTT.

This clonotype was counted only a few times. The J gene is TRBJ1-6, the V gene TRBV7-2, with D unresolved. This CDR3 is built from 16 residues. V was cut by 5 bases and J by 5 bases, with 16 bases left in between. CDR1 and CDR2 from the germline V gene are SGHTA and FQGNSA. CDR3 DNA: TGTGCCAGCAGCCGAAGAGAGACCAGACATAATTCACCCCTCCACTTT. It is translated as CASSRRETRHNSPLHF.

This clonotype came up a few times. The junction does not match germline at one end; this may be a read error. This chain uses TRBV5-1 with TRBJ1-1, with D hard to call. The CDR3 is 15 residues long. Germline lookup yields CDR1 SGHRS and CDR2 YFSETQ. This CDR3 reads CASSLVGTPLSDAFF. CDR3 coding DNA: TGCGCCAGCAGCTTGGTCGGTACCCCCCTTTCTGATGCTTTCTTT.

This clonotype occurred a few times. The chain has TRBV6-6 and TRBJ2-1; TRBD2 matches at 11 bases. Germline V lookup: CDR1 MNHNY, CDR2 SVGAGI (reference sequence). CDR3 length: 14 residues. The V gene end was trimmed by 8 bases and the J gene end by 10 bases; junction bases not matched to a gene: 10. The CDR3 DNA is TGTGCCAGCGGACTACTAGCGGGGGCCTACGAGCAGTTCTTC. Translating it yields CASGLLAGAYEQFF.

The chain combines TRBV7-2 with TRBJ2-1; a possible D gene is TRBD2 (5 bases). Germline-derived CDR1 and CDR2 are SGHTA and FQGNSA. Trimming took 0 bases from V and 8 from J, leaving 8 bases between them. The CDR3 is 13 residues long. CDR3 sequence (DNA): TGTGCCAGCAGCTTAGCGCGGGTCCATGAGCAGTTCTTC. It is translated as CASSLARVHEQFF. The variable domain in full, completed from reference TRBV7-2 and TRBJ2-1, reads GAGVSQSPSNKVTEKGKDVELRCDPISGHTALYWYRQSLGQGLEFLIYFQGNSAPDKSGLPSDRFSAERTGGSVSTLTIQRTQQEDSAVYLCASSLARVHEQFFGPGTRLTVL.

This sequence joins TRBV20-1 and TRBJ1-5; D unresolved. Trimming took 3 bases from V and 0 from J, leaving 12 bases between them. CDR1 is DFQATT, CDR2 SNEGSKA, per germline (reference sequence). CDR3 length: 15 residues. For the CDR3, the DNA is TGCAGTGCTAGCGGGGAGCCTTATAGCAATCAGCCCCAGCATTTT. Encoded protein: CSASGEPYSNQPQHF.

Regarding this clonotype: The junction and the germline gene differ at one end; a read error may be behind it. Written as DNA, the CDR3 is TGTGCCGGCAGTGAAGACAGCCAAGAGACCCAGTACTTC. It yields the protein CAGSEDSQETQYF. The chain links TRBV2 to TRBJ2-5; maybe TRBD1 (5 bases). Looked up from germline, CDR1 is SNHLY and CDR2 is FYNNEI. CDR3 length equals 13 residues.

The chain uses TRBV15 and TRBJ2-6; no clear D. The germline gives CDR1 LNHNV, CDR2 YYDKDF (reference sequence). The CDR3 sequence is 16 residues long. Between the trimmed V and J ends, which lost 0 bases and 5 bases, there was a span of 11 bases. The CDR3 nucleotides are TGTGCCACCAGCAGAGATGTCCCCTACAGGGCCAACGTCCTGACTTTC. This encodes CATSRDVPYRANVLTF.

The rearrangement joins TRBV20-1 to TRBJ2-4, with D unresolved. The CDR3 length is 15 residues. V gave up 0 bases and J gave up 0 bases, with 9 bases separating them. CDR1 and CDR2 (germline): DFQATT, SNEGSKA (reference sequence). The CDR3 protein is CSARDAKLAKNIQYF. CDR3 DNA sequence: TGCAGTGCTAGAGATGCAAAACTAGCCAAAAACATTCAGTACTTC.

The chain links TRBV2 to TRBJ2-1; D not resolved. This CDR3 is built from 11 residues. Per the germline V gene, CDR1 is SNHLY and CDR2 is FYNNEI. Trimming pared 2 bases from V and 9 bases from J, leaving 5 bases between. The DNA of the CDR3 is TGTGCCAGCAGTGAACCGTTTGAGCAGTTCTTC. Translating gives CASSEPFEQFF.

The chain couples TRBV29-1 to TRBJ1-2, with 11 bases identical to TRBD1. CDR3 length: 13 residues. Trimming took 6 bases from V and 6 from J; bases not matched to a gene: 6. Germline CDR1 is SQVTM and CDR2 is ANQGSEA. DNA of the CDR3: TGCAGCGTCGTCGGACAGGGGGCACATGGCTACACCTTC. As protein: CSVVGQGAHGYTF. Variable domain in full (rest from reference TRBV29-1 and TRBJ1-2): SAVISQKPSRDICQRGTSLTIQCQVDSQVTMMFWYRQQPGQSLTLIATANQGSEATYESGFVIDKFPISRPNLTFSTLTVSNMSPEDSSIYLCSVVGQGAHGYTFGSGTRLTVV.

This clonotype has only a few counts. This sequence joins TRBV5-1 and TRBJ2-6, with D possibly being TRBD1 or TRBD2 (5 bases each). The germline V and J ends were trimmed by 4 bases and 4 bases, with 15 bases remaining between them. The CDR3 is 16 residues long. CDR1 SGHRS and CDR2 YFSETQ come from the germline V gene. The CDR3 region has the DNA TGCGCCAGCAGCACCGGGGCTCAATTGGGGGCCAACGTCCTGACTTTC. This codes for CASSTGAQLGANVLTF. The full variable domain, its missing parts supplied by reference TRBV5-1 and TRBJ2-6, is KAGVTQTPRYLIKTRGQQVTLSCSPISGHRSVSWYQQTPGQGLQFLFEYFSETQRNKGNFPGRFSGRQFSNSRSEMNVSTLELGDSALYLCASSTGAQLGANVLTFGAGSRLTVL.

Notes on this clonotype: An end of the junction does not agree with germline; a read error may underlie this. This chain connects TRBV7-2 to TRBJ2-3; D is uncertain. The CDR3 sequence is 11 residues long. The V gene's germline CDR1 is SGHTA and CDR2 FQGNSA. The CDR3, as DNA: TGTGCCTGCAGCATCACAGATACGCAGTATTTT. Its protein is CACSITDTQYF.

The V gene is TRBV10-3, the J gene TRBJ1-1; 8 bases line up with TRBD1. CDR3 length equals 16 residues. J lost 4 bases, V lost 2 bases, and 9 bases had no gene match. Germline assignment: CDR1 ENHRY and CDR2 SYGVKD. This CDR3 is CAISERTGTMGTEAFF. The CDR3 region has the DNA TGTGCCATCAGTGAGAGGACAGGGACGATGGGCACTGAAGCTTTCTTT.

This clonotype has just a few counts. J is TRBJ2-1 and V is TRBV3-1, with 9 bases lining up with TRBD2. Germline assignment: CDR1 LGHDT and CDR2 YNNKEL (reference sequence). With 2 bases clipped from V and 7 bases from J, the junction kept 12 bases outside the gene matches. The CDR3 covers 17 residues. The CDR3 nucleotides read TGTGCCAGCAGCCAACCCGTAGCGGGAGTACGGAGGAATGAGCAGTTCTTC. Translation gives CASSQPVAGVRRNEQFF.

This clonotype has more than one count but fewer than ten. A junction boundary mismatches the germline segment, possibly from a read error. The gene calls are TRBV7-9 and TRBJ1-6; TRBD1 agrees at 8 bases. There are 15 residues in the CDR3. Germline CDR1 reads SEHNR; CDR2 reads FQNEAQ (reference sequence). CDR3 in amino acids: CASSFSRTGTSTLHF. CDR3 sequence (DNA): TGTGCCAGCAGCTTTAGCCGGACAGGGACTTCAACCCTCCACTTT.

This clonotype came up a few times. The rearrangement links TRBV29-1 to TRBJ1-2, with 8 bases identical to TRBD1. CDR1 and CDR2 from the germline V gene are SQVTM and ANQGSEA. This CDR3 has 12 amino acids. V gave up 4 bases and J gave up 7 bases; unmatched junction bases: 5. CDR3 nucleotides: TGCAGCGTTGTGACAGGGGAGTTTGGCTACACCTTC. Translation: CSVVTGEFGYTF.

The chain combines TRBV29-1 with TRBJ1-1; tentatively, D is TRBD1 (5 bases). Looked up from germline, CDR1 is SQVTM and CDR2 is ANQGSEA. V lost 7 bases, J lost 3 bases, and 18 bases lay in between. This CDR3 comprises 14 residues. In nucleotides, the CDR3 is TGCAGCGCTCGGACACAGCTGGGGGACACTGAAGCTTTCTTT. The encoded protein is CSARTQLGDTEAFF. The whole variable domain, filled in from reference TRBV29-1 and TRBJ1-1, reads SAVISQKPSRDICQRGTSLTIQCQVDSQVTMMFWYRQQPGQSLTLIATANQGSEATYESGFVIDKFPISRPNLTFSTLTVSNMSPEDSSIYLCSARTQLGDTEAFFGQGTRLTVV.

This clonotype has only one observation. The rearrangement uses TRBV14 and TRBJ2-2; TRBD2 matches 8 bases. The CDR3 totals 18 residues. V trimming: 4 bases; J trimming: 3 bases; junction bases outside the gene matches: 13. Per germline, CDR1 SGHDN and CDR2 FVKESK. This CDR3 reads CASSPSFRTSRYTGELFF. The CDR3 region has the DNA TGTGCCAGCAGCCCTAGTTTCAGGACTAGCCGATACACCGGGGAGCTGTTTTTT.